The entry below gives a single T cell receptor (beta chain) sequence along with its context. As yet, its antigen is unknown. The record originates from a study of T cells in Graves' hyperthyroidism and ophthalmopathy. TCR beta CDR3 region amplification was performed from RNA transcripts. HTBI primers were used for first-round RT-PCR of the TCR CDR3. TCRdb re-called the multiplex PCR reads through MiXCR, storing one row per CDR3 protein. The sample lists tens of thousands of distinct CDR3 sequences, approximately 58% occurring once. Regarding the study as a whole: Most thyroid clonotypes with frequency above 0.001 were detected in blood.

Graves' hyperthyroidism without ophthalmopathy progression within 18 months was termed stable. Based on clinical symptoms, serum thyroxine and TRAb, thyroid ultrasound and orbital computed tomography, diagnoses were reached. In germline, CDR1 is WSHSY, CDR2 SAAADI. V was cut by 2 bases and J by 7 bases, with 14 bases left in between. This CDR3 spans 14 amino acids. Specimen: peripheral blood or thyroid tissue (not recorded which). The V and J genes are TRBV10-2 and TRBJ1-2; D is uncertain. The receptor was isolated from a man between 18 and 29 years old with Graves' hyperthyroidism. CDR3 loop: CASSENLRVGGYTF. CDR3 DNA: TGCGCCAGCAGTGAGAATCTAAGGGTGGGTGGCTACACCTTC.